This T cell receptor (beta chain) was sequenced during a study of cytomegalovirus exposure and HLA in healthy donors. Points on this clone: The target antigen is unknown.

Primers included in the PCR were 60 Vbeta and 13 Jbeta primers. Per the study methods: A later analysis tallied 80 million or so unique TCR beta chains, some 10 million of them shared. Using immunoSEQ multiplex PCR, the repertoire was profiled, and TCRdb retains in-frame clones only, with some absent. Clonal size and the V and J genes are those of that table, whereas D and trimming came from the DNA. The table includes approximately 160,000 clones, approximately 72% detected once. Points from the study as a whole: In a later analysis, HLA-C alleles had the fewest associated TCRs, DRB1 alleles the most. Most subjects' HLA-A and HLA-B alleles were reportedly predicted from TCR beta sequences. In a later analysis, TCR beta V- and J-gene trimming was associated with a missense DCLRE1C variant.

This TCR was recovered from a man between 18 and 29 years old in good health and CMV-seronegative. Input material: PBMCs.

In DNA form, the CDR3 reads TGTGCCAGCAGCTCGGAACGGGGAAACATTCAGTACTTC. Amino acids: CASSSERGNIQYF. The chain uses TRBV7-2 and TRBJ2-4; weak D call: TRBD2 (5 bases). V shed 4 bases and J shed 6 bases, with 10 bases lying between them. CDR1 is SGHTA and CDR2 is FQGNSA in the germline V gene. The length of the CDR3 is 13 residues.